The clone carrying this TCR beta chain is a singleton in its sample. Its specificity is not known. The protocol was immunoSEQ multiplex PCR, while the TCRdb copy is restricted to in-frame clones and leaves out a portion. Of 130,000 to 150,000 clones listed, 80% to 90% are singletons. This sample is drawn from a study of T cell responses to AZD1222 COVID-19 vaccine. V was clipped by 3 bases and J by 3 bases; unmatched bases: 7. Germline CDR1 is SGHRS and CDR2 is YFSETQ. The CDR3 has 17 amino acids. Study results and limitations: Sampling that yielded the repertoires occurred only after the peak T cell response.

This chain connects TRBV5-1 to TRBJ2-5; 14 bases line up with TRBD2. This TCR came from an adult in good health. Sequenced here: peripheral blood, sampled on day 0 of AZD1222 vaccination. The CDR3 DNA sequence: TGCGCCAGCAGCTGGCGACTAGCGGGAGGGTATAAAGAGACCCAGTACTTC. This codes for CASSWRLAGGYKETQYF.